This T cell receptor beta chain was recovered during a study of a mutant IDH1 vaccine in newly diagnosed glioma. Across the study: Prior therapy was radiotherapy, temozolomide, or both; most received both. Study-wide results and limits: Top-clonotype changes in peripheral T cells seemed unrelated to pseudoprogression.

Germline values: CDR1 SSHAT, CDR2 FNYEAQ (reference sequence). The CDR3 has 15 amino acids. TCRdb's copy holds only in-frame clones and misses some; the assay was immunoSEQ multiplex PCR. The sample has tens of thousands of clones, about 77% seen once. A remark on this clone: What it recognizes is unknown. Germline and junction disagree at one end, which may indicate a read error.

The sample's time point: week 11, during vaccination. Every single dose of the vaccine, 300 ug of mutant IDH1 20-mer peptide, came with topical imiquimod. Each tumor in the donors was a new WHO grade 3 or 4 astrocytoma, IDH1-mutant and ATRX-lost. This TCR derives from a woman aged 18 to 35 with glioma. V and J are TRBV7-7 and TRBJ2-5, with D perhaps given as TRBD1 or TRBD2 (6 bases each). Specimen: PBMCs, collected from a glioma patient whose treatment included an IDH1 peptide vaccine. CDR3 nucleotides: TGTGCTAGCAGCCGTACGATGGGGGGCAAAGAGACCCAGTACTTC. Its translation: CASSRTMGGKETQYF. Looking up the rest from reference TRBV7-7 and TRBJ2-5 gives the full variable domain: GAGVSQSPRYKVTKRGQDVTLRCDPISSHATLYWYQQALGQGPEFLTYFNYEAQPDKSGLPSDRFSAERPEGSISTLTIQRTEQRDSAMYRCASSRTMGGKETQYFGPGTRLLVL.